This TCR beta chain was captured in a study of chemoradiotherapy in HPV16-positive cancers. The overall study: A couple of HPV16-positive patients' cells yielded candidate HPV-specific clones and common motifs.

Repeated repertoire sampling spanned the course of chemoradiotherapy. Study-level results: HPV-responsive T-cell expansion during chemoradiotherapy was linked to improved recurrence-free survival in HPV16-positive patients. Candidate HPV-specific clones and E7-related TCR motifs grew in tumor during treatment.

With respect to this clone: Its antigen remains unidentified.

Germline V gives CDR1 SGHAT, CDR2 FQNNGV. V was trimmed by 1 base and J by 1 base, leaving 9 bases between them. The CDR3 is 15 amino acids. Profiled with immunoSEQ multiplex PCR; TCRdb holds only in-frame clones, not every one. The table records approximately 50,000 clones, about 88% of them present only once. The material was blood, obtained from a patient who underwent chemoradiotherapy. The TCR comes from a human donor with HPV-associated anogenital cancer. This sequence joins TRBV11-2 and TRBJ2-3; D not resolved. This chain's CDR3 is CASSLGGPRTDTQYF. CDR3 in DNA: TGTGCCAGCAGCTTAGGAGGTCCCCGCACAGATACGCAGTATTTT. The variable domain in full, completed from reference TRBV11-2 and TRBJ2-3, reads EAGVAQSPRYKIIEKRQSVAFWCNPISGHATLYWYQQILGQGPKLLIQFQNNGVVDDSQLPKDRFSAERLKGVDSTLKIQPAKLEDSAVYLCASSLGGPRTDTQYFGPGTRLTVL.